This TCR beta chain was sequenced in a study of technical replicates of blood from a handful of donors (dated by TCRdb to 2016 to 2017). Libraries came from the immunoSEQ multiplex PCR assay. TCRdb limited this immuneACCESS table to in-frame rearrangements with V and J called. A share of clones is missing; checked studies link under half to unresolved V genes, and the rest is unexplained. The sample contains tens of thousands of clones, 95% to 98% of them found a single time. Jointly, the top ten make up over 0.15% of the sample. The cysteine opens and the phenylalanine closes a CDR3 of 14 amino acids. The sequence is cut down to CDR3 DNA, 42 bases in frame from base 1. Trimming at the junction amounts to 1 base on V and 4 bases on J, and the germline ends lie 10 bases apart. Based on the germline V gene (reference sequence), the CDR1 and CDR2 sequences are LNHNV and YYDKDF. Comment on this clone: Its antigen target is currently unknown. No much larger clonotype is one base removed from it; base qualities were not supplied.

The sequence was obtained from a human donor in good health. Sequencing used T cells isolated from PBMCs. This chain is built from TRBV15 and TRBJ2-5; TRBD1 is perhaps the D gene, given 5 matching bases. For the CDR3, the sequence is CATSRAGRGETQYF. The bases are TGTGCCACCAGCAGAGCCGGAAGGGGAGAGACCCAGTACTTC.